This T cell receptor beta chain was recovered during a study of response to subunit inactivated influenza vaccine. Study-level points and caveats: Authors suggested seasonal influenza vaccinations each recruit few new T cells.

This clonotype was observed many times. As yet, its antigen is unknown. TCRdb analysed the RT-PCR reads with MiXCR anew, one entry per CDR3 protein. This sample yields over 400,000 distinct CDR3 sequences, of which approximately 10% are seen a single time; about 12% belongs to the top ten. The CDR3 has 14 amino acids. From germline, CDR1 is LGHNA and CDR2 YNFKEQ. The V and J ends lost 0 bases and 6 bases respectively, with 9 bases between them. The chain is built from TRBV4-2 and TRBJ2-1; D possibly corresponds to TRBD2 (6 bases). The receptor was derived from a man aged 45-65 years who received an inactivated influenza vaccine. Sequenced here: PBMCs from blood, sampled more than 35 days after vaccination. CDR3 sequence (DNA): TGTGCCAGCAGCCAAGAAGCGGGCCCCAATGAGCAGTTCTTC. Translated: CASSQEAGPNEQFF.